These 19 T cell receptor beta chains were all obtained from the same sample, sequenced in a study of blood T cell repertoires in COVID-19. Measured with immunoSEQ multiplex PCR; TCRdb has only the in-frame clones, and not every one. The table lists over 150,000 clones, 80% to 85% of them singletons. The sequenced material came from peripheral blood. These receptors all stem from a woman of 80 years or more with active or convalescent COVID-19.

This clone was detected only a few times. The chain is built from TRBV7-2 and TRBJ2-3, with D unclear. In germline, CDR1 is SGHTA, CDR2 FQGNSA. The CDR3 sequence is 14 residues long. V lost 1 base, J lost 0 bases, and 5 bases lay in between. The DNA of the CDR3 is TGTGCCAGCAGCTTAGTGGCTAGCACAGATACGCAGTATTTT. This encodes CASSLVASTDTQYF.

This rearrangement joins TRBV19 to TRBJ1-2; 7 bases align to TRBD1. The CDR3 spans 15 residues. Germline assignment: CDR1 LNHDA and CDR2 SQIVND (reference sequence). Losses at the gene ends were 4 bases for V and 3 bases for J; bases not matched to a gene: 8. The CDR3 reads CASSTDRWKYYGYTF. DNA for the CDR3: TGTGCCAGTAGTACGGACAGGTGGAAATACTATGGCTACACCTTC.

V and J are TRBV12-2 and TRBJ2-5; the D call in the table, TRBD1, was not verified against the DNA. TRBV12-2 is a known pseudogene. This CDR3 is built from 17 residues. CDR3 DNA: TGTGCAAGTCGCTTAAGTCGGACAGGAGTCTACCAAGAGACCCAGTACTTC. This gives the protein CASRLSRTGVYQETQYF.

This chain joins TRBV3-1 (or the pseudogene TRBV3-2) and TRBJ1-5; D is possibly TRBD1 (5 bases). The V and J ends lost 5 bases and 2 bases respectively, with 16 bases between them. Germline V gene data show CDR1 as LGHDT and CDR2 as YNNKEL (reference sequence). The CDR3 totals 16 residues. The CDR3 sequence: CASSSGTAEGNQPQHF. CDR3 nucleotide sequence: TGTGCCAGCAGCAGCGGGACTGCCGAGGGCAATCAGCCCCAGCATTTT.

The V gene is TRBV5-7, the J gene TRBJ1-5, with D possibly TRBD1 on 5 matching bases. TRBV5-7 is assigned to the ORF class and has an uncertain function. The V and J ends lost 7 bases and 4 bases respectively, with 24 bases between them. This CDR3 is built from 17 residues. The DNA of the CDR3 is TGTGCCAGCGGCAGCTTGCGGATGGGGCAGAATAATCAGCCCCAGCATTTT. This codes for CASGSLRMGQNNQPQHF.

This chain uses TRBV14 with TRBJ1-2; 7 bases line up with TRBD1. V dropped 4 bases and J dropped 4; count of bases not matched to a gene: 12. The CDR3 totals 16 residues. Germline CDR1 and CDR2: SGHDN and FVKESK. CDR3 residues: CASSREPQGSSYGYTF. For the CDR3, the DNA is TGTGCCAGCAGCCGCGAACCACAGGGGTCTAGCTATGGCTACACCTTC.

J is TRBJ2-3 and V is TRBV7-2; TRBD2 matches at 11 bases. The length of the CDR3 is 15 residues. Germline values: CDR1 SGHTA, CDR2 FQGNSA. After removal of 5 bases from V and 6 bases from J, the junction contained 7 bases not matched to a gene. CDR3 loop: CASSALAGGGDTQYF. The CDR3 DNA sequence: TGTGCCAGCAGCGCTCTAGCGGGGGGCGGGGATACGCAGTATTTT.

The chain uses TRBV5-1 and TRBJ1-1; weak D call: TRBD1 (5 bases). The germline gives CDR1 SGHRS, CDR2 YFSETQ. The CDR3 sequence is 13 residues long. Trimming removed 4 bases at V and 0 bases at J, with 7 bases between. The CDR3 region is CASSGHMNTEAFF. CDR3 DNA sequence: TGCGCCAGCAGCGGACACATGAACACTGAAGCTTTCTTT.

The chain carries TRBV19 and TRBJ1-3; D perhaps matches TRBD1 (6 bases). Trimming removed 4 bases at V and 0 bases at J, with 10 bases between. This CDR3 contains 15 residues. Germline V gene sequence: CDR1 LNHDA, CDR2 SQIVND (reference sequence). The CDR3 nucleotides are TGTGCCAGTAGTAAAACAGGGATCTCTGGAAACACCATATATTTT. Protein sequence: CASSKTGISGNTIYF.

The rearrangement uses TRBV7-8 and TRBJ1-3; D unclear. Trimming took 5 bases from V and 4 from J, leaving 18 bases between them. Germline V CDR1 and CDR2: SGHVS, FQNEAQ. This CDR3 contains 16 residues. The DNA for the CDR3 is TGTGCCAGCAGCCAAAGCCGGGTCAGCCCAGGAAACACCATATATTTT. This sequence encodes CASSQSRVSPGNTIYF.

The chain recombines TRBV7-2 with TRBJ1-2, with TRBD1 matching 8 bases. V dropped 2 bases and J dropped 6; count of bases not matched to a gene: 8. CDR3 length: 15 amino acids. Germline loops: CDR1 SGHTA, CDR2 FQGNSA. The CDR3: CASSLTGGSRNGYTF. CDR3 coding DNA: TGTGCCAGCAGCTTAACAGGGGGATCCCGAAATGGCTACACCTTC.

The CDR3 protein is CASSWITSGTPDTQYF. DNA for the CDR3: TGCGCCAGCAGTTGGATTACGAGCGGGACCCCGGATACGCAGTATTTT. V usage is TRBV5-1 and J usage is TRBJ2-3, with TRBD2 identical over 7 bases. After removal of 5 bases from V and 6 bases from J, the junction contained 15 bases not matched to a gene. The germline V gene has CDR1 SGHRS and CDR2 YFSETQ. The CDR3 runs to 16 residues.

V usage is TRBV18 and J usage is TRBJ1-4; 11 bases are a match to TRBD1. The CDR3 consists of 15 residues. Trimming cost V 3 bases and J 6 bases; bases outside gene matches: 3. Germline CDR1 is KGHSH and CDR2 is LQKENI. CDR3 sequence (DNA): TGTGCCAGCTCACCGGACAGGGGGCGGGATGAAAAACTGTTTTTT. Encoded protein: CASSPDRGRDEKLFF.

In its sample, this clone was seen a few times. The chain couples TRBV19 to TRBJ1-2, with D maybe TRBD1 (5 bases). Germline CDR1 is LNHDA and CDR2 is SQIVND (reference sequence). The V and J ends lost 6 bases and 6 bases respectively, with 26 bases between them. The CDR3 runs 17 residues. The DNA for the CDR3 is TGTGCCAGTAGAACTTCAAAGGCTGGCAGGGATAGGAATGGCTACACCTTC. Residues: CASRTSKAGRDRNGYTF.

V usage is TRBV10-3 and J usage is TRBJ2-3; 8 bases are a match to TRBD1. V trimming: 6 bases; J trimming: 7 bases; junction bases outside the gene matches: 6. The CDR3 contains 13 residues. The germline gives CDR1 ENHRY, CDR2 SYGVKD. In nucleotides, the CDR3 is TGTGCCATCAGGGAGACAGGGGAGCATACGCAGTATTTT. It is translated as CAIRETGEHTQYF.

This clone was detected only a few times. The chain carries TRBV3-1 (or the pseudogene TRBV3-2) and TRBJ1-3, with a tentative D call TRBD1 (6 bases). The CDR3 has 14 amino acids. Germline V CDR1 and CDR2: LGHDT, YNNKEL (reference sequence). V was cut by 7 bases and J by 9 bases, with 19 bases left in between. The CDR3 DNA is TGTGCCAGCAATTTTCCGAAGGGGGACCCCACCATATATTTT. Translating it yields CASNFPKGDPTIYF.

This clone was seen more than once but under ten times. This chain connects TRBV5-1 to TRBJ2-7; 12 nucleotides line up with TRBD2. The CDR3 sequence is 15 residues long. Germline CDR1 and CDR2: SGHRS and YFSETQ. The trim removed 4 bases at V and 4 bases at J, leaving 6 bases unmatched. The chain's CDR3 is CASSETSGGRYEQYF. The CDR3 DNA reads as TGCGCCAGCAGCGAGACTAGCGGGGGCCGTTACGAGCAGTACTTC.

This chain uses TRBV7-8 with TRBJ1-1, with 9 bases that match TRBD1. This CDR3 comprises 16 residues. V shed 5 bases, J shed 4 bases, and the junction held 11 bases outside the gene matches. In germline, CDR1 is SGHVS, CDR2 FQNEAQ. DNA for the CDR3: TGTGCCAGCAGCCCACGGGACAGGGCAAGGAGCACTGAAGCTTTCTTT. This gives the protein CASSPRDRARSTEAFF.

The rearrangement links TRBV2 to TRBJ1-4, with 7 nucleotides matching TRBD1. Germline-derived CDR1 and CDR2 are SNHLY and FYNNEI. V lost 5 bases to trimming and J lost 4 bases; unmatched junction nucleotides: 4. The CDR3 covers 14 residues. CDR3 sequence reads: CASSRDSRNEKLFF. The CDR3 DNA reads as TGTGCCAGCAGTAGGGACAGTCGTAATGAAAAACTGTTTTTT.